This TCR beta chain was documented in a study of cytomegalovirus exposure and HLA in healthy donors. Vbeta (60) and Jbeta (13) primers were used in the PCR. Measured with immunoSEQ multiplex PCR; TCRdb has only the in-frame clones, and not every one. The repertoire consists of about 220,000 clones, with 82% occurring once and the leading ten covering about 6%. Study-level results: There were some public TCRs occurring in many donors, but most TCR sequences were rare. A reported reduction in N-insertions relative to the roughly 710-donor mean was seen in an Asian-associated ancestry cluster in a later analysis. Sequencing likely caused a cluster of highly shared sequence variants. A later analysis appeared to link common viral pathogens to several of the most significant clusters.

Details on this clone: The antigen remains undetermined.

The germline V gene has CDR1 MNHEY and CDR2 SVGAGI. This CDR3 comprises 14 residues. The V and J ends lost 4 bases and 4 bases respectively, with 13 bases between them. The chain has TRBV6-5 and TRBJ1-2; D call uncertain. Sequenced material: PBMCs. This TCR was recovered from a man in his forties or fifties in good health and CMV-seropositive. In DNA, the CDR3 is TGTGCCAGCAGTTCGCCCGGGAGCGCCTATGGCTACACCTTC. Translation gives CASSSPGSAYGYTF.